This T cell receptor beta chain was captured in a study of tumor-infiltrating lymphocytes in oesophageal squamous cell carcinoma. TCRdb recomputed calls from the PCR reads with MiXCR, one row per CDR3 protein. This repertoire shows about 14,000 distinct CDR3 sequences, roughly 50% found once; its top ten account for about 14%. This clonotype was counted at least ten times. Germline CDR1 and CDR2: SGHAT and FQNNGV. Germline trimming cut 1 base from V and 4 bases from J; bases unmatched to any gene: 12. This CDR3 is built from 17 residues. Sequenced material: blood. The receptor's source is a male donor with esophageal squamous cell carcinoma. V gene TRBV11-2 combines with J gene TRBJ2-5; the match to TRBD2 covers 7 bases. The CDR3 loop reads CASSLGNSGLGSETQYF. CDR3 DNA: TGTGCCAGCAGCTTAGGAAATAGCGGGCTTGGTTCAGAGACCCAGTACTTC.